A selection of T cell receptor beta chains follows, all from one sample in a study of T cell repertoires in cytomegalovirus infection. TCRdb re-called the reads through MiXCR, storing one row per CDR3 protein. The sample holds around 100,000 distinct CDR3 sequences, 15% to 20% seen once. Sequencing was carried out using PBMCs. The source is a human donor in good health (CMV status not recorded). Some clones in this sample may be carry-over from other donors' samples. CDR3s include the opening cysteine and the closing phenylalanine or tryptophan.

V gene: TRBV6-5
J gene: TRBJ1-1
CDR3 protein: CASSYSRQTEAFF

V gene: TRBV7-2
J gene: TRBJ2-3
CDR3 protein: CASSQDNLGGAGTDTQYF

V gene: TRBV7-2
J gene: TRBJ1-5
CDR3 protein: CASTWGTASNQPQHF

V gene: TRBV19
J gene: TRBJ2-7
CDR3 protein: CASMTARDTPYEQYF

V gene: TRBV20-1
J gene: TRBJ2-7
CDR3 protein: CSARDGRSGDNYEQYF

V gene: TRBV9
J gene: TRBJ2-1
CDR3 protein: CASSAGRSSYNEQFF

V gene: TRBV5-4
J gene: TRBJ1-1
CDR3 protein: CASSLGARKNTEAFF

V gene: TRBV10-3
J gene: TRBJ2-6
CDR3 protein: CAISDSEGIGANVLTF

V gene: TRBV20-1
J gene: TRBJ2-7
CDR3 protein: CSAGGYYEQYF

V gene: TRBV7-8
J gene: TRBJ2-5
CDR3 protein: CASSLGGQQKTQYF

V gene: TRBV12-3/TRBV12-4
J gene: TRBJ1-1
CDR3 protein: CASSFSEMNTEAFF

V gene: TRBV27
J gene: TRBJ1-1
CDR3 protein: CASSPGWGANTEAFF

V gene: TRBV5-4
J gene: TRBJ1-5
CDR3 protein: CASSWQIGTGSLQNNQPQHF

V gene: TRBV7-2
J gene: TRBJ2-5
CDR3 protein: CASSPRTGFETQYF

V gene: TRBV10-3
J gene: TRBJ1-2
CDR3 protein: CAISESQGSGYTF

V gene: TRBV7-2
J gene: TRBJ1-5
CDR3 protein: CASSLAGTGPNQPQHF

V gene: TRBV11-2
J gene: TRBJ2-2
CDR3 protein: CASSWTGTGELFF

V gene: TRBV27
J gene: TRBJ2-4
CDR3 protein: CASSPGQGDIQYF

V gene: TRBV20-1
J gene: TRBJ1-1
CDR3 protein: CSARLGEHTEAFF

V gene: TRBV4-1
J gene: TRBJ1-2
CDR3 protein: CASSQGGTDGYTF

V gene: TRBV11-3
J gene: TRBJ2-2
CDR3 protein: CASSLLFGSGELFF

V gene: TRBV7-3
J gene: TRBJ1-2
CDR3 protein: CASSLILGHYGYTF

V gene: TRBV7-9
J gene: TRBJ2-5
CDR3 protein: CASSRPGGAVETQYF

V gene: TRBV7-9
J gene: TRBJ2-7
CDR3 protein: CASSPKPGTSYEQYF

V gene: TRBV2
J gene: TRBJ2-7
CDR3 protein: CASSERQGAFHEQYF

V gene: TRBV20-1
J gene: TRBJ2-7
CDR3 protein: CSARLAGRIYEQYF

V gene: TRBV7-3
J gene: TRBJ2-1
CDR3 protein: CASTSSVFSDYNEQFF

V gene: TRBV2
J gene: TRBJ1-5
CDR3 protein: CASSGARGNQPQHF

V gene: TRBV7-9
J gene: TRBJ2-2
CDR3 protein: CASSLKTETGELFF

V gene: TRBV5-1
J gene: TRBJ2-1
CDR3 protein: CASSLWRGADNEQFF

V gene: TRBV2
J gene: TRBJ2-1
CDR3 protein: CASSEGLAGYNEQFF

V gene: TRBV7-2
J gene: TRBJ1-1
CDR3 protein: CASSLVPDLYTEAFF

V gene: TRBV7-2
J gene: TRBJ1-5
CDR3 protein: CASSFSVRNQPQHF

V gene: TRBV28
J gene: TRBJ1-1
CDR3 protein: CASSPSVGDKDTEAFF

V gene: TRBV6-6
J gene: TRBJ2-3
CDR3 protein: CASTPPQGTSTDTQYF

V gene: TRBV7-3
J gene: TRBJ2-5
CDR3 protein: CASSLSLMPGKETQYF